The next 23 T cell receptor beta chains were all read from a single sample in a study of CD8+ T cells in alopecia areata. cDNA prepared by RNA extraction and subsequent reverse transcription served as the template for sequencing. Here immunoSEQ multiplex PCR was the method, and the copy in TCRdb shows in-frame clones only, minus some. The data hold roughly 200,000 clones, with 45% to 75% observed a single time. Treatment reported: oral pan-JAK inhibitor, 5-10 mg twice daily. The starting material was CD4+ T cells sorted from blood, obtained at week 4, from a patient treated with tofacitinib. The receptors shown here come from a human donor with alopecia areata.

This CDR3 is CSVVPIQETQYF. CDR3 in DNA: TGCAGCGTTGTCCCGATACAAGAGACCCAGTACTTC. This chain uses TRBV29-1 with TRBJ2-5, with D hard to call. The CDR3 covers 12 residues. CDR1 SQVTM and CDR2 ANQGSEA come from the germline V gene. The V end lost 4 bases, the J end lost 2 bases, and 8 bases lay between the germline ends.

The chain is built from TRBV19 and TRBJ1-2; D not certain. The CDR3 length is 16 residues. The germline V gene encodes CDR1 LNHDA and CDR2 SQIVND (reference sequence). Trimming stripped 3 bases from V and 4 bases from J, with 18 bases between. This CDR3 reads CASSMVGSDGLYGYTF. The CDR3 DNA reads TGTGCCAGTAGTATGGTTGGTTCGGACGGACTCTATGGCTACACCTTC.

This clone has a handful of counts. V usage is TRBV27 and J usage is TRBJ2-5, with a weak D call TRBD2 (7 bases). There are 13 residues in the CDR3. CDR1 and CDR2 (germline): MNHEY, SMNVEV (reference sequence). V gave up 3 bases and J gave up 5 bases, with 10 bases separating them. Written as DNA, the CDR3 is TGTGCCAGCAGTTTCGGGGGGCGCGAGACCCAGTACTTC. It codes for CASSFGGRETQYF.

The CDR3 DNA follows: TGTGCCAGTAACGTGGACAGCTTCAATCAGCCCCAGCATTTT. Amino acids: CASNVDSFNQPQHF. The V call is TRBV19, the J call TRBJ1-5, with D possibly TRBD1 on 6 matching bases. The CDR3 consists of 14 residues. V lost 7 bases and J lost 3, with 13 bases in between. Looked up from germline, CDR1 is LNHDA and CDR2 is SQIVND (reference sequence).

This clone was observed a few times. The chain carries TRBV27 and TRBJ1-2, with a tentative D call TRBD1 (5 bases). CDR1 and CDR2 from the germline V gene are MNHEY and SMNVEV (reference sequence). The CDR3 extends over 14 amino acids. Trimming took off 5 bases at V and 4 bases at J, with 14 bases between the two ends. The CDR3 protein is CASSLEGKGYGYTF. The CDR3 nucleotides read TGTGCCAGCAGTCTCGAGGGGAAGGGCTATGGCTACACCTTC.

The V and J genes are TRBV30 and TRBJ2-5, with 11 bases lining up with TRBD2. The CDR3 extends over 20 amino acids. Germline trimming cut 0 bases from V and 5 bases from J; bases unmatched to any gene: 20. In germline, CDR1 is GTSNPN, CDR2 SVGIG (reference sequence). The CDR3 reads CAWSVGPGLAGGEWRETQYF. CDR3 in DNA: TGTGCCTGGAGTGTAGGGCCCGGGCTAGCGGGGGGCGAATGGAGGGAGACCCAGTACTTC.

The chain links TRBV30 to TRBJ1-5; D is perhaps TRBD1 (5 bases). V dropped 0 bases and J dropped 9 bases, with 12 bases sitting between them. The germline CDR1 and CDR2 sequences are GTSNPN and SVGIG (reference sequence). This CDR3 comprises 13 residues. CDR3 loop: CAWSVKGTPPQHF. DNA of the CDR3: TGTGCCTGGAGTGTAAAGGGGACGCCGCCCCAGCATTTT.

The chain couples TRBV2 to TRBJ1-2; TRBD1 agrees at 7 bases. The CDR3 totals 13 residues. Germline assignment: CDR1 SNHLY and CDR2 FYNNEI. The V and J ends lost 3 bases and 4 bases, in that order; junction bases with no gene match: 2. CDR3 sequence reads: CASSERGPYGYTF. CDR3 bases: TGTGCCAGCAGTGAGAGGGGGCCCTATGGCTACACCTTC.

This clone has a single count. The chain recombines TRBV7-2 with TRBJ1-2, with a weak D call TRBD1 (5 bases). V lost 8 bases to trimming and J lost 2 bases, with 12 bases between them. Germline lookup yields CDR1 SGHTA and CDR2 FQGNSA. This CDR3 comprises 13 residues. The CDR3 reads CASVDSPNYGYTF. As DNA, the CDR3 is TGTGCCAGCGTAGACAGTCCCAACTATGGCTACACCTTC.

J is TRBJ1-1 and V is TRBV14; D unresolved. In germline, CDR1 is SGHDN, CDR2 FVKESK. The CDR3 loop spans 16 amino acids. The V end was cut by 4 bases, the J end by 0 bases, with 15 bases between. CDR3 nucleotide sequence: TGTGCCAGCAGCCCCCCACTTGGAGCTATGAACACTGAAGCTTTCTTT. This encodes CASSPPLGAMNTEAFF.

J is TRBJ1-6 and V is TRBV9; no clear D. Trimming pared 1 base from V and 8 bases from J, leaving 10 bases between. Germline CDR1 and CDR2: SGDLS and YYNGEE. There are 14 residues in the CDR3. Here the CDR3 DNA reads TGTGCCAGCAGCGTAAGGCTAGCTGATTCACCCCTCCACTTT. It encodes CASSVRLADSPLHF.

This clone appeared a few times. V is TRBV6-4 and J is TRBJ2-2; 9 positions agree with TRBD1. Germline V gene lookup returns CDR1 MRHNA and CDR2 SNTAGT. V gave up 5 bases and J gave up 1 base; unmatched junction bases: 5. This CDR3 has 16 residues. Written as DNA, the CDR3 is TGTGCCAGCAGTCTGACAGGGGGAAGGAACACCGGGGAGCTGTTTTTT. Translation gives CASSLTGGRNTGELFF.

The chain has TRBV29-1 and TRBJ1-2; D is possibly TRBD1 (5 bases). Trimming left V 3 bases short and J 5 bases short, with 13 bases between. The germline CDR1 and CDR2 sequences are SQVTM and ANQGSEA. The CDR3 runs 13 residues. The CDR3 spells CSVDQGSVYGYTF. DNA for the CDR3: TGCAGCGTTGATCAGGGTTCCGTTTATGGCTACACCTTC.

The genes are TRBV30 and TRBJ1-3; the D is unclear. The V and J ends lost 0 bases and 3 bases respectively, with 9 bases between them. The CDR3 is 14 residues long. In germline, CDR1 is GTSNPN, CDR2 SVGIG (reference sequence). CDR3 sequence (DNA): TGTGCCTGGAGTGTAATAGGGCGTGGAAACACCATATATTTT. Amino acid sequence: CAWSVIGRGNTIYF.

The V and J genes are TRBV27 and TRBJ1-5; D is uncertain. Trimming pared 3 bases from V and 6 bases from J, leaving 12 bases between. Germline V lookup: CDR1 MNHEY, CDR2 SMNVEV (reference sequence). This CDR3 has 14 amino acids. Written as DNA, the CDR3 is TGTGCCAGCAGTTTGTCGGGTGGACGTCAGCCCCAGCATTTT. It specifies CASSLSGGRQPQHF.

This clone turned up a few times. The J gene is TRBJ1-5, the V gene TRBV30; D is uncertain. CDR1 is GTSNPN, CDR2 SVGIG, per germline (reference sequence). The V gene lost 0 bases and the J gene lost 2 bases, with 8 bases spanning the gap. The CDR3 consists of 14 residues. Written as DNA, the CDR3 is TGTGCCTGGAGTGTAAGTCACGGCAATCAGCCCCAGCATTTT. Translation: CAWSVSHGNQPQHF.

The chain links TRBV30 to TRBJ2-7; TRBD1 matches at 8 bases. J lost 4 bases, V lost 2 bases, and 1 base had no gene match. Germline V CDR1 and CDR2: GTSNPN, SVGIG (reference sequence). CDR3 length: 12 residues. The CDR3 spells CAWSQGAYEQYF. The CDR3 coding sequence is TGTGCCTGGAGTCAGGGGGCTTACGAGCAGTACTTC. The variable domain in full, with the rest retrieved from reference TRBV30 and TRBJ2-7, is SQTIHQWPATLVQPVGSPLSLECTVEGTSNPNLYWYRQAAGRGLQLLFYSVGIGQISSEVPQNLSASRPQDRQFILSSKKLLLSDSGFYLCAWSQGAYEQYFGPGTRLTVT.

This clone was seen just once. CDR3 loop: CASILRPPLREQYF. The DNA for the CDR3 is TGCGCCAGCATTTTAAGGCCTCCCCTACGGGAGCAGTACTTC. This chain uses TRBV4-1 with TRBJ2-7; D gene unclear. The germline V gene encodes CDR1 MGHRA and CDR2 YSYEKL. The CDR3 runs 14 residues. The ends were cut back, 7 bases at V and 7 bases at J, with 20 bases in the middle.

The gene calls are TRBV30 and TRBJ2-1; 8 nucleotides align to TRBD1. This CDR3 region has 13 residues. Germline CDR1 GTSNPN, CDR2 SVGIG (reference sequence). After removal of 5 bases from V and 8 bases from J, the junction contained 8 bases not matched to a gene. As DNA, the CDR3 is TGTGCCTGGTCAGGGGGCGCGGAGGATGAGCAGTTCTTC. Its translation is CAWSGGAEDEQFF.

Only a few counts were recorded for this clone. The chain links TRBV29-1 to TRBJ2-5, with D tentatively TRBD2 (5 bases). The ends were cut back, 3 bases at V and 5 bases at J, with 19 bases in the middle. Germline CDR1 is SQVTM and CDR2 is ANQGSEA. The CDR3 has 15 residues. CDR3: CSVDRVRVPEETQYF. The CDR3, as DNA: TGCAGCGTTGATAGGGTGCGGGTTCCTGAGGAGACCCAGTACTTC.

CDR3 bases: TGTGCCAGCAGTCCGGCTGGGGGCAGCCAAGAGACCCAGTACTTC. Residues: CASSPAGGSQETQYF. This chain uses TRBV28 with TRBJ2-5; TRBD1 is a possible D gene (6 bases). This CDR3 contains 15 residues. With 5 bases removed from V and 1 base from J, the gap between germline ends came to 14 bases. Germline V gives CDR1 MDHEN, CDR2 SYDVKM.

CDR3 DNA: TGCAGCGTCGGAGAGAGCTCTGGAAACACCATATATTTT. Amino acid sequence: CSVGESSGNTIYF. The chain links TRBV29-1 to TRBJ1-3; D uncertain. CDR1 and CDR2 from the germline V gene are SQVTM and ANQGSEA. The CDR3 is made up of 13 amino acids. Trimming took 6 bases from V and 0 from J, leaving 9 bases between them.

The chain has TRBV14 and TRBJ1-2; D is unclear. Trimming took 1 base from V and 5 from J, leaving 8 bases between them. Germline CDR1 reads SGHDN; CDR2 reads FVKESK. The CDR3 has 13 residues. The CDR3: CASSQVGPYGYTF. CDR3 coding DNA: TGTGCCAGCAGCCAAGTAGGACCTTATGGCTACACCTTC.